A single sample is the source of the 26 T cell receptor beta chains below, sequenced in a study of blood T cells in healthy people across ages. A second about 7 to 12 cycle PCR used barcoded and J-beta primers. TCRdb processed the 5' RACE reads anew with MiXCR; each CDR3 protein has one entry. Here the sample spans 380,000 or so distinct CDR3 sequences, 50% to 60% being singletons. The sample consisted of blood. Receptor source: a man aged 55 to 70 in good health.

CDR3 residues: CSARVASGAQETQYF. CDR3 DNA sequence: TGCAGTGCTAGAGTGGCTAGCGGGGCACAAGAGACCCAGTACTTC. The chain employs TRBV20-1 and TRBJ2-5; TRBD2 agrees at 9 bases. Germline trimming cut 1 base from V and 2 bases from J; bases unmatched to any gene: 5. Per the germline V gene, CDR1 is DFQATT and CDR2 is SNEGSKA (reference sequence). The CDR3 contains 15 residues.

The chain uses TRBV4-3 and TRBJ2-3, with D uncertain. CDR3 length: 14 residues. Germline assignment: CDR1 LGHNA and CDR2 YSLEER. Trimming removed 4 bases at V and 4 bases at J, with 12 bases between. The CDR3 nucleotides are TGCGCCAGCAGCCTTGGGCCCCGCGCAGATACGCAGTATTTT. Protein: CASSLGPRADTQYF.

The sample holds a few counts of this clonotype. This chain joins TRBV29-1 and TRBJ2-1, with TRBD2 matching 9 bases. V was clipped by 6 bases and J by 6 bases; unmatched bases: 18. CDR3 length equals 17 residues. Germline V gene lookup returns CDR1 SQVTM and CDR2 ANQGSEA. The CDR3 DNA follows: TGCAGCGTGACGCTGTTGGCTAGCGGGACTAGGGGCAATGAGCAGTTCTTC. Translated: CSVTLLASGTRGNEQFF.

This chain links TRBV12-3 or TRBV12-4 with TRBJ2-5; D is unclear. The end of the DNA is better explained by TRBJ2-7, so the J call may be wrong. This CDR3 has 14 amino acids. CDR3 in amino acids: CASRKLESAYEQYF. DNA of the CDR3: TGTGCCAGCAGGAAACTGGAGAGCGCCTACGAGCAGTACTTC.

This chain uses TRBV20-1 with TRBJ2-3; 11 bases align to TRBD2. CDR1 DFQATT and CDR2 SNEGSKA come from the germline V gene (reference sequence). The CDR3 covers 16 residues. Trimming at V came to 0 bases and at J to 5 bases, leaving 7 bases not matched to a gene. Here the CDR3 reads CSAREPGTSGRDTQYF. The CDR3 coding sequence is TGCAGTGCTAGAGAGCCCGGGACTAGCGGACGAGATACGCAGTATTTT.

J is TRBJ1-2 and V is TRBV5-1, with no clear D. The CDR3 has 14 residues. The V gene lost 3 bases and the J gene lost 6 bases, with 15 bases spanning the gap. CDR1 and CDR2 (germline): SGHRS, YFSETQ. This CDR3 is CASSSNDLRDGYTF. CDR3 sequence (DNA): TGCGCCAGCAGCTCAAATGACCTCCGGGATGGCTACACCTTC.

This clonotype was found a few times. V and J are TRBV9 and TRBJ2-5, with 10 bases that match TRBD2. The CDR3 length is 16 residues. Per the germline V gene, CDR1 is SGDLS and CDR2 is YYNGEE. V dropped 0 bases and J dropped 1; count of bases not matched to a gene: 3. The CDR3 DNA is TGTGCCAGCAGCGTAGGGACTAGCGGAGCCCAAGAGACCCAGTACTTC. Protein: CASSVGTSGAQETQYF.

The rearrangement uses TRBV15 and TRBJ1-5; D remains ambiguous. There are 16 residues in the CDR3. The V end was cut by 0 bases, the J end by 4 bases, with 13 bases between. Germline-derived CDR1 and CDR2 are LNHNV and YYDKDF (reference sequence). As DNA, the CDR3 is TGTGCCACCAGCAGAGATGTGGGTGGAGGAAATCAGCCCCAGCATTTT. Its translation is CATSRDVGGGNQPQHF.

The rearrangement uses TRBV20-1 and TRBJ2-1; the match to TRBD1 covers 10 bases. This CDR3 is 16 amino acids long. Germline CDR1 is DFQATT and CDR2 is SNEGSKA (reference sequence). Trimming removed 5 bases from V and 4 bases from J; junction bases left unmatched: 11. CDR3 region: CSARDRGFSLYNEQFF. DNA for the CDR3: TGCAGTGCTCGGGACAGGGGATTCTCCCTTTACAATGAGCAGTTCTTC.

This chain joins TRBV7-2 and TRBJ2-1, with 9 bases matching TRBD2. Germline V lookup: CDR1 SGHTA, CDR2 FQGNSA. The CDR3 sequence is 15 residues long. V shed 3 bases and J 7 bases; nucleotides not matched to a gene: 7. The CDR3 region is CASSLLAGRWNEQFF. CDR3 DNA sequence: TGTGCCAGCAGCTTGCTAGCGGGAAGGTGGAATGAGCAGTTCTTC.

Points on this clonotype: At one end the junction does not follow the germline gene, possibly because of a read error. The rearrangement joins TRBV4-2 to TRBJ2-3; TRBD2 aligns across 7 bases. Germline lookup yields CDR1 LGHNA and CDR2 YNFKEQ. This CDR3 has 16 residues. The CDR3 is CAGSQADGGSTDTQYF. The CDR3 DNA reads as TGTGCCGGCAGCCAAGCGGACGGGGGGAGCACAGATACGCAGTATTTT.

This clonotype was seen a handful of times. This CDR3 is CASSQAGGKFYTF. The CDR3 region has the DNA TGTGCCAGCAGCCAAGCTGGGGGCAAGTTCTACACCTTC. The chain employs TRBV4-2 and TRBJ1-2, with a weak D call TRBD1 (6 bases). Germline CDR1 and CDR2: LGHNA and YNFKEQ. V was trimmed by 1 base and J by 10 bases, leaving 13 bases between them. CDR3 length: 13 residues.

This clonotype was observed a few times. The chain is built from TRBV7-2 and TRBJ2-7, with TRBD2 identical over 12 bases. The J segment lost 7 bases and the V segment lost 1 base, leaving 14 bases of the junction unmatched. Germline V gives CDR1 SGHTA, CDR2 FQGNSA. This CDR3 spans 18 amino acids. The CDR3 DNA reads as TGTGCCAGCAGCTTAGTGTCAACTAGCGGGAGGTCTAAGGGGGAGCAGTACTTC. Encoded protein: CASSLVSTSGRSKGEQYF.

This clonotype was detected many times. The CDR3, as DNA: TGCAGTGCTGGAGCGGGGGGCTCCTACGAGCAGTACTTC. Translating gives CSAGAGGSYEQYF. V gene TRBV20-1 combines with J gene TRBJ2-7; 9 nucleotides align to TRBD2. The germline V gene encodes CDR1 DFQATT and CDR2 SNEGSKA (reference sequence). Unmatched junction bases numbered 2, after V lost 5 bases and J lost 0 bases. The CDR3 is made up of 13 amino acids.

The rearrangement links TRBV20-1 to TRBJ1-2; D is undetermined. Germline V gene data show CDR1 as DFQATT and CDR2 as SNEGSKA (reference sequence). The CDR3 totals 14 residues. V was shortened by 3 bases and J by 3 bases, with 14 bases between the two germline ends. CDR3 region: CSARALRGHYGYTF. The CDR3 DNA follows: TGCAGTGCTAGGGCTCTACGGGGTCACTATGGCTACACCTTC.

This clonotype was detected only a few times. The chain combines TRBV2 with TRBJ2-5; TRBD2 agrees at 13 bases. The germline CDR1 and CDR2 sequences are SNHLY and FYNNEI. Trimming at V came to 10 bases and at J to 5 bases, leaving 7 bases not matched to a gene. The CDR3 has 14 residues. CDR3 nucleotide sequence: TGTGCCACAGGGACTAGCGGGGTCGGGGAGACCCAGTACTTC. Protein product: CATGTSGVGETQYF. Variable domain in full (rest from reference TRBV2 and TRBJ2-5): EPEVTQTPSHQVTQMGQEVILRCVPISNHLYFYWYRQILGQKVEFLVSFYNNEISEKSEIFDDQFSVERPDGSNFTLKIRSTKLEDSAMYFCATGTSGVGETQYFGPGTRLLVL.

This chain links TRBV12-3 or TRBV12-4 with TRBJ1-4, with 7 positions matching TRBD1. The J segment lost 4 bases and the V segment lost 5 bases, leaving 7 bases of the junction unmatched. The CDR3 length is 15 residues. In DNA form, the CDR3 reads TGTGCCAGCAGTATCACAGGGGTCTATAATGAAAAACTGTTTTTT. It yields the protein CASSITGVYNEKLFF.

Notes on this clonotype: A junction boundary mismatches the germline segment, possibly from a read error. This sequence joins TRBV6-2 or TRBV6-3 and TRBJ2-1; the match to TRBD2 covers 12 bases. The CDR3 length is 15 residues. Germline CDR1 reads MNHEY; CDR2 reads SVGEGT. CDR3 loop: CASSPWTSGNNGQFF. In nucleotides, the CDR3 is TGTGCCAGCAGCCCTTGGACTAGCGGGAACAATGGGCAGTTCTTC.

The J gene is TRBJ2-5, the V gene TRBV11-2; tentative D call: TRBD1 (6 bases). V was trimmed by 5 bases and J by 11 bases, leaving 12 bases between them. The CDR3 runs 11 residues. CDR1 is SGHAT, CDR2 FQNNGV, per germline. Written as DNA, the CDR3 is TGTGCCAGCAGCCTACAGGGCGGGCAGTACTTC. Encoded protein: CASSLQGGQYF. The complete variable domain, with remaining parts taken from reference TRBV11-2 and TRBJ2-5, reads EAGVAQSPRYKIIEKRQSVAFWCNPISGHATLYWYQQILGQGPKLLIQFQNNGVVDDSQLPKDRFSAERLKGVDSTLKIQPAKLEDSAVYLCASSLQGGQYFGPGTRLLVL.

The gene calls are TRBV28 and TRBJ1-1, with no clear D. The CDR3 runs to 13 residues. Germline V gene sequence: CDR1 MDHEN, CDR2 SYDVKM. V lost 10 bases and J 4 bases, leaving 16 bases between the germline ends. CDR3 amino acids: CATTVGRSTEAFF. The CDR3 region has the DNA TGTGCCACCACCGTAGGTAGGAGCACTGAAGCTTTCTTT.

CDR3: CSARVPSSRGVYNEQFF. The CDR3 DNA reads as TGCAGTGCTAGAGTACCATCGAGCAGGGGGGTTTACAATGAGCAGTTCTTC. The chain joins TRBV20-1 to TRBJ2-1; D is perhaps TRBD1 (7 bases). Trimming stripped 1 base from V and 4 bases from J, with 20 bases between. The CDR3 spans 17 residues. Germline values: CDR1 DFQATT, CDR2 SNEGSKA (reference sequence).

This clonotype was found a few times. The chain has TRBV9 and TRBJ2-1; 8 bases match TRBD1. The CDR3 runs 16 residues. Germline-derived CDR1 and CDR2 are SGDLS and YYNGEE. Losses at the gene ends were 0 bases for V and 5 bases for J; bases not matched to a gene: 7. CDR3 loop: CASSVDPRGLDNEQFF. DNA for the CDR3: TGTGCCAGCAGCGTAGACCCCAGGGGGCTCGACAATGAGCAGTTCTTC.

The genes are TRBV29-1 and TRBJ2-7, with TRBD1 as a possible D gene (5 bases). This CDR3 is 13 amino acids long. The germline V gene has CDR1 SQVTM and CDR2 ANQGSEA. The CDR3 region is CSFKSQGSYEQYF. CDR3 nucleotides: TGCAGTTTCAAGAGCCAGGGTTCCTACGAGCAGTACTTC.

CDR3 in DNA: TGCAGTGCTAGGGCCCTTGTCCAGCGGGGATCCTACGAGCAGTACTTC. Its translation: CSARALVQRGSYEQYF. This chain links TRBV20-1 with TRBJ2-7, with 7 bases identical to TRBD2. CDR1 and CDR2 (germline): DFQATT, SNEGSKA (reference sequence). V lost 3 bases, J lost 1 base, and 12 bases stayed unmatched. This CDR3 spans 16 amino acids.

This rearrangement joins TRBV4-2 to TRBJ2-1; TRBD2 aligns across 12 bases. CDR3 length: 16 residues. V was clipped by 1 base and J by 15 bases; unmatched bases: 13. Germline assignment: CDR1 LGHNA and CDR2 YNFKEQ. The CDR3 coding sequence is TGTGCCAGCAGCCAAGGGGCTAGCGGGGGGGCTTTCGGCAGGTTCTTC. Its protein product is CASSQGASGGAFGRFF.

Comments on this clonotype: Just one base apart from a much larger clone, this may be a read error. CDR3 amino acids: CASSLLTGGADTQYF. Here the CDR3 DNA reads TGTGCCAGCAGCTTACTAACGGGAGGCGCAGATACGCAGTATTTT. The V and J genes are TRBV7-3 and TRBJ2-3, with 7 nucleotides matching TRBD2. The CDR3 has 15 amino acids. The germline CDR1 and CDR2 sequences are SGHTA and FQGTGA. With 2 bases clipped from V and 4 bases from J, the junction kept 6 bases outside the gene matches.